Listed below are T cell receptor beta chains from one sample, sequenced in a study of Graves' ophthalmopathy and Graves' hyperthyroidism. Each CDR3 protein is one row after TCRdb ran MiXCR on the multiplex PCR reads. Among approximately 1.2 million distinct CDR3 sequences listed, 36% were seen once. The sequenced material came from peripheral blood or thyroid tissue (not recorded which). The receptors derive from an adult man with Graves' hyperthyroidism. The CDR3 runs from the conserved cysteine through the conserved F or W. Only some rows state a clone size, as once, few, many or a class for expanded clones.

CDR3 protein	clone size	V gene	J gene
CSARGSLSSYNSPLHF	many	TRBV20-1	TRBJ1-6
CASSQEGRTEGYGYTF	few	TRBV4-3	TRBJ1-2
CASSRNPETEAFF	many	TRBV4-3	TRBJ1-1
CASSLSGAPREETQYF	few	TRBV14	TRBJ2-5
CASSETARGAYEQYF	NA	TRBV7-9	TRBJ2-7
CGSSTFGQGHEQFF	few	TRBV19	NA
CATSREGESIYGYTF	once	TRBV15	TRBJ1-2
CASSHGRGRPDLSYEQYF	NA	TRBV4-3	TRBJ2-7
CSARGGGTLGYEQYF	NA	TRBV20-1	TRBJ2-7
CASSPSADQPQHF	many	TRBV5-1	TRBJ1-5
CAIRGRGYGYTF	NA	TRBV10-3	TRBJ1-2
CASSLVGRETYGYTF	NA	TRBV5-1	TRBJ1-2
CASSLRDRAFTPLHF	many	TRBV5-8	TRBJ1-6
CASSFRLFRGRSYGYTF	NA	TRBV12-3/TRBV12-4	TRBJ1-2
CSVEVGELYEQYFGPGEKLFF	once	TRBV29-1	TRBJ1-4
CATSDPRGSYGYTF	few	TRBV24-1	TRBJ1-2
CASSNIGGADYTF	NA	TRBV7-6	TRBJ1-2
CATRTGGATGELFF	few	TRBV5-1	TRBJ2-2
CASRLTGQSTANEKLFF	many	TRBV2	TRBJ1-4
CASSLDYTRDTEAFF	many	TRBV2	TRBJ1-1
CASSAGARETQYF	many	TRBV10-2	TRBJ2-5
CASTMDLWDSRNQPQHF	NA	TRBV10-2	TRBJ1-5
CASRPSTGANVLTF	NA	TRBV2	TRBJ2-6
CASSFRPDRVKTQYF	few	TRBV5-1	TRBJ2-5
CASSYRLWGDDTGELFF	few	TRBV6-5	TRBJ2-2
CASSLAEGGYTF	once	TRBV5-1	TRBJ1-2
CSVERDLNTGELFF	many	TRBV29-1	TRBJ2-2
CASSYSTGEWGLYTEAFF	NA	TRBV10-3	TRBJ1-1
CASSHNVGNEKLFF	NA	TRBV7-8	TRBJ1-4
CASSLVAGGVAGELFF	many	TRBV7-6	TRBJ2-2
CSVEGGLAGEETQYF	NA	TRBV29-1	TRBJ2-5
CSAMGQGSPEAFF	few	TRBV20-1	TRBJ1-1
CAWNYYGYTF	NA	TRBV30	TRBJ1-2
CASSPYRGNEKLFF	NA	TRBV12-3/TRBV12-4	TRBJ1-4
CASSEPDSLYQPQHF	NA	TRBV10-2	TRBJ1-5
CASSAHGDTAGDYGYTF	NA	TRBV7-9	TRBJ1-2
CASSRAWGSYEQYF	few	TRBV19	TRBJ2-7
CSTDNRDVAPQHF	NA	TRBV29-1	TRBJ1-5
CSVDGTENTEAFF	many	TRBV29-1	TRBJ1-1
CASSESRGGGNQPQHF	many	TRBV10-2	TRBJ1-5
CASSSWDRMETQYF	many	TRBV6-5	TRBJ2-5